Presented here are 9 T cell receptor beta chains from one specimen sequenced in a study of blood T cells in healthy people across ages. A second roughly 7 to 11 cycle PCR used barcoded and J-beta primers. TCRdb fed the 5' RACE reads into MiXCR, producing one record per CDR3 protein. The table includes about 1.6 million distinct CDR3 sequences, 34% detected once. The sample was blood. The receptors stem from a woman aged 25 to 45 in good health.

This clonotype has a handful of counts. The chain carries TRBV4-2 and TRBJ2-1; 9 nucleotides agree with TRBD2. Germline V gene lookup returns CDR1 LGHNA and CDR2 YNFKEQ. The V gene end was trimmed by 4 bases and the J gene end by 7 bases; junction bases not matched to a gene: 8. The CDR3 loop spans 15 amino acids. The CDR3: CASSPRYAGGNEQFF. The DNA of the CDR3 is TGTGCCAGCAGCCCGCGTTACGCGGGGGGGAATGAGCAGTTCTTC.

Comments on this clonotype: The germline gene is not matched at one end of the junction; a read error may be the cause. V and J are TRBV12-3 or TRBV12-4 and TRBJ2-2; a weak D match, TRBD2 (5 bases). The CDR3 consists of 15 residues. The CDR3, as DNA: TGTGCCAGCAGTTCGCCCGTTGGGCACACCGGGGAGCGGTTTTTT. Protein sequence: CASSSPVGHTGERFF.

This clonotype showed up just a few times. The chain couples TRBV20-1 to TRBJ2-2; no firm D call. The length of the CDR3 is 14 residues. Germline-derived CDR1 and CDR2 are DFQATT and SNEGSKA (reference sequence). V lost 3 bases, J lost 5 bases, and 13 bases lay in between. As DNA, the CDR3 is TGCAGTGCTAGGTACCCTCCTGGGACCGGGGAGCTGTTTTTT. Its translation: CSARYPPGTGELFF.

Concerning this clonotype: A junction boundary mismatches the germline segment, possibly from a read error. CDR3: CASSWTSGMTDTRYF. CDR3 DNA sequence: TGTGCCAGCAGTTGGACTAGCGGGATGACAGATACGCGGTATTTT. The V call is TRBV2, the J call TRBJ2-3; 12 nucleotides match TRBD2. Germline CDR1 SNHLY, CDR2 FYNNEI. The CDR3 has 15 residues.

This clonotype was counted at least ten times. The J gene is TRBJ2-3, the V gene TRBV18; TRBD2 matches at 8 bases. V trimming: 8 bases; J trimming: 1 base; junction bases outside the gene matches: 8. Germline lookup yields CDR1 KGHSH and CDR2 LQKENI. The CDR3 has 15 residues. CDR3 bases: TGTGCCAGCAGCCCCGGACTAGCAGGCACAGATACGCAGTATTTT. Translating gives CASSPGLAGTDTQYF. The variable domain in full, completed from reference TRBV18 and TRBJ2-3, reads NAGVMQNPRHLVRRRGQEARLRCSPMKGHSHVYWYRQLPEEGLKFMVYLQKENIIDESGMPKERFSAEFPKEGPSILRIQQVVRGDSAAYFCASSPGLAGTDTQYFGPGTRLTVL.

This chain joins TRBV12-3 or TRBV12-4 and TRBJ1-2; D is possibly TRBD1 (5 bases). The CDR3 contains 13 residues. V lost 5 bases and J lost 8, with 15 bases in between. The CDR3 reads CASSPRQCSGYTF. DNA for the CDR3: TGTGCCAGCAGTCCTAGACAGTGTAGCGGCTACACCTTC.

This clonotype was observed a few times. J is TRBJ2-1 and V is TRBV12-3 or TRBV12-4; 11 bases are shared with TRBD2. V lost 6 bases to trimming and J lost 4 bases; unmatched junction nucleotides: 8. There are 16 residues in the CDR3. The CDR3 sequence is CASRPLTSGGYNEQFF. The CDR3 nucleotides are TGTGCCAGCAGACCACTTACTAGCGGGGGATACAATGAGCAGTTCTTC.

The chain couples TRBV5-1 to TRBJ1-4; tentatively, D is TRBD1 (6 bases). The germline V gene has CDR1 SGHRS and CDR2 YFSETQ. Trimming took 0 bases from V and 7 from J, leaving 16 bases between them. The CDR3 runs 16 residues. CDR3 protein: CASSLALDSAIEKLFF. Written as DNA, the CDR3 is TGCGCCAGCAGCTTGGCCCTGGACAGTGCTATTGAAAAACTGTTTTTT.

The chain uses TRBV14 and TRBJ2-2; D is unresolved. The CDR3 contains 15 residues. Trimming pared 0 bases from V and 4 bases from J, leaving 9 bases between. Germline V CDR1 and CDR2: SGHDN, FVKESK. The CDR3: CASSQDRGPTGELFF. The CDR3, as DNA: TGTGCCAGCAGCCAAGATCGTGGACCCACCGGGGAGCTGTTTTTT.